The 4 T cell receptor beta chains below all came from one sample that was sequenced in a study of T cell repertoires in aging, cancer and after chemotherapy. TCR beta rearrangements were amplified from peripheral blood genomic DNA. Multiplex touch-down PCR with TRB-A/B primers amplified rearranged V-D-J TRB sequences. MiXCR, applied by TCRdb to the multiplex PCR reads, yields one record per CDR3 protein. Of 2,000 to 2,500 distinct CDR3 sequences detected, approximately 20% appear once; the ten largest clones hold around 7.8%. The sequencing sample was made of blood. These receptors all stem from a human donor with a blood cancer.

This clonotype is deemed medium-sized. This chain uses TRBV5-4 with TRBJ2-5; D may be TRBD1 (5 bases). V was trimmed by 4 bases and J by 4 bases, leaving 14 bases between them. CDR1 SGHNT and CDR2 YYREEE come from the germline V gene (reference sequence). The CDR3 extends over 14 amino acids. CDR3 nucleotide sequence: TGTGCCAGCAGCCCGGAATGGGGCCGAGAGACCCAGTACTTC. This gives the protein CASSPEWGRETQYF.

This clonotype was detected once. The chain is built from TRBV27 and TRBJ2-5; 7 bases agree with TRBD2. Germline V gene data show CDR1 as MNHEY and CDR2 as SMNVEV (reference sequence). With V trimmed by 4 bases and J by 0 bases, 8 bases remained unmatched. The CDR3 is 16 amino acids. CDR3 bases: TGTGCCAGCAGTTACCCTAGCGGAGAGTACCAAGAGACCCAGTACTTC. Residues: CASSYPSGEYQETQYF.

The J gene is TRBJ2-3, the V gene TRBV6-6; TRBD2 matches 10 bases. J gave up 4 bases and V 2 bases, and 3 bases lay outside the gene matches. This CDR3 has 15 amino acids. CDR1 is MNHNY and CDR2 is SVGAGI in the germline V gene (reference sequence). CDR3 loop: CASSYRTSGADTQYF. CDR3 DNA sequence: TGTGCCAGCAGTTACCGGACTAGCGGCGCAGATACGCAGTATTTT.

By share, this clonotype ranks as medium-sized. This chain joins TRBV24-1 and TRBJ2-5; possible D gene TRBD2, 6 bases. This CDR3 contains 13 residues. The V gene lost 9 bases and the J gene lost 3 bases, with 13 bases spanning the gap. Germline CDR1 and CDR2: KGHDR and SFDVKD. CDR3 sequence reads: CATSGGGKETQYF. As DNA, the CDR3 is TGTGCCACCTCTGGAGGAGGGAAAGAGACCCAGTACTTC.